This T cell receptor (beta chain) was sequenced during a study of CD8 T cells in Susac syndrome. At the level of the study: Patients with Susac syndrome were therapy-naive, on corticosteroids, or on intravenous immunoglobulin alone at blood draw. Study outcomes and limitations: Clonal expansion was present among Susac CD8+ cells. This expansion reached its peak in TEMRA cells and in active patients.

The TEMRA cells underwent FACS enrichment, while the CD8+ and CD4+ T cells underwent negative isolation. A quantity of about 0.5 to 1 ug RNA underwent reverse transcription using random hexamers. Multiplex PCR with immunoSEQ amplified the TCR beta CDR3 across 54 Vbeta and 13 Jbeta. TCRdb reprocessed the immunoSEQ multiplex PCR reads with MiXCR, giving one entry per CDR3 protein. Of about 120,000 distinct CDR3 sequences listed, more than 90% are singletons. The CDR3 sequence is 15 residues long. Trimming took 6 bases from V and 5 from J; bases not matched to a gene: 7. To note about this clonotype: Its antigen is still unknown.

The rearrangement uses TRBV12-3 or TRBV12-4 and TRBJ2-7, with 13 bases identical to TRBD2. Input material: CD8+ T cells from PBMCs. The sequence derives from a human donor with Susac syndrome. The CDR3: CASRDGLAGVHEQYF. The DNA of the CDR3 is TGTGCCAGCAGAGACGGACTAGCGGGGGTCCACGAGCAGTACTTC.